A single sample is the source of the 32 T cell receptor beta chains below, sequenced in a study of graft-versus-host responses after intestinal transplantation. Some clones are missing from TCRdb's copy, which holds only in-frame ones; the method was immunoSEQ multiplex PCR. The sample records about 97,000 clones, around 92% being singletons. These TCRs are of unknown antigen specificity. Sequencing used unstimulated CD8+ T cells sorted from spleen or lymph node cells, obtained before transplant. Source of these receptors: a human donor who was the organ donor for an intestinal transplant.

The chain links TRBV27 to TRBJ2-3; 7 bases match TRBD2. The CDR3 has 16 amino acids. CDR1 is MNHEY, CDR2 SMNVEV, per germline (reference sequence). V shed 3 bases and J 1 base; nucleotides not matched to a gene: 7. This CDR3 is CASSFLAEPRTDTQYF. CDR3 sequence (DNA): TGTGCCAGCAGTTTTCTAGCGGAGCCCCGCACAGATACGCAGTATTTT.

J is TRBJ1-2 and V is TRBV2; 7 nucleotides line up with TRBD1. Germline CDR1 SNHLY, CDR2 FYNNEI. The length of the CDR3 is 11 residues. Losses at the gene ends were 4 bases for V and 10 bases for J; bases not matched to a gene: 3. This chain's CDR3 is CASSGQGDYTF. The CDR3 DNA is TGTGCCAGCAGTGGACAGGGTGACTACACCTTC.

The chain has TRBV5-6 and TRBJ1-4; weak D call: TRBD1 (6 bases). The CDR3 consists of 15 residues. Trimming removed 4 bases at V and 5 bases at J, with 15 bases between. Per germline, CDR1 SGHDT and CDR2 YYEEEE. CDR3: CASSNRVEPNEKLFF. The CDR3 DNA is TGTGCCAGCAGCAACAGGGTTGAGCCGAATGAAAAACTGTTTTTT. The full variable domain, rest sourced from reference TRBV5-6 and TRBJ1-4, is DAGVTQSPTHLIKTRGQQVTLRCSPKSGHDTVSWYQQALGQGPQFIFQYYEEEERQRGNFPDRFSGHQFPNYSSELNVNALLLGDSALYLCASSNRVEPNEKLFFGSGTQLSVL.

The V call is TRBV2, the J call TRBJ2-1; 7 bases agree with TRBD2. CDR3 size: 15 residues. V lost 8 bases, J lost 3 bases, and 10 bases stayed unmatched. Germline CDR1 reads SNHLY; CDR2 reads FYNNEI. The CDR3 loop reads CASSTSGAFYNEQFF. The DNA for the CDR3 is TGTGCCAGCTCCACAAGCGGGGCCTTCTACAATGAGCAGTTCTTC.

The chain combines TRBV5-8 with TRBJ1-2; D unresolved. Trimming stripped 0 bases from V and 2 bases from J, with 11 bases between. The CDR3 sequence is 15 residues long. The germline V gene encodes CDR1 SGHTS and CDR2 YDEGEE. In DNA, the CDR3 is TGTGCCAGCAGCTTGGCGAGTTTTTCCAACTATGGCTACACCTTC. Protein product: CASSLASFSNYGYTF.

The rearrangement uses TRBV6-1 and TRBJ1-1, with D perhaps TRBD1 (6 bases). The V end was cut by 6 bases, the J end by 6 bases, with 20 bases between. There are 15 residues in the CDR3. CDR1 is MNHNS, CDR2 SASEGT, per germline. Here the CDR3 reads CASRRLDSMGSEAFF. The CDR3 DNA follows: TGTGCCAGCAGGAGGTTGGACAGTATGGGATCTGAAGCTTTCTTT.

The J gene is TRBJ2-7, the V gene TRBV6-5; 11 nucleotides match TRBD2. With V trimmed by 5 bases and J by 2 bases, 5 bases remained unmatched. The germline V gene encodes CDR1 MNHEY and CDR2 SVGAGI. The CDR3 consists of 15 residues. The DNA for the CDR3 is TGTGCCAGCAGTATCACTAGCGGGAGCGCCTACGAGCAGTACTTC. It codes for CASSITSGSAYEQYF.

The gene calls are TRBV27 and TRBJ2-1; 7 bases are a match to TRBD1. J was trimmed by 4 bases and V by 3 bases; bases with no gene match: 3. The CDR3 covers 14 residues. Germline V CDR1 and CDR2: MNHEY, SMNVEV (reference sequence). The CDR3: CASSLTRGYNEQFF. CDR3 nucleotides: TGTGCCAGCAGTTTGACCAGGGGGTACAATGAGCAGTTCTTC.

The rearrangement links TRBV6-1 to TRBJ1-1, with a tentative D call TRBD1 (5 bases). V dropped 1 base and J dropped 6 bases, with 12 bases sitting between them. Germline CDR1 reads MNHNS; CDR2 reads SASEGT. CDR3 size: 14 residues. The CDR3 nucleotides are TGTGCCAGCAGTGAAGATCTGGGGGGTCCTGAAGCTTTCTTT. Translated: CASSEDLGGPEAFF.

The V gene is TRBV27, the J gene TRBJ2-4; tentative D call: TRBD2 (6 bases). Trimming removed 3 bases from V and 1 base from J, with 7 bases in between. The CDR3 has 14 residues. Germline V gives CDR1 MNHEY, CDR2 SMNVEV (reference sequence). The CDR3 DNA sequence: TGTGCCAGCAGTTTTGGGGGGGCCAAAAACATTCAGTACTTC. This codes for CASSFGGAKNIQYF.

This chain connects TRBV9 to TRBJ1-1, with TRBD1 identical over 7 bases. The junction had 8 bases not matched to a gene; V was cut back by 2 bases and J by 4 bases. The CDR3 length is 15 residues. Germline lookup yields CDR1 SGDLS and CDR2 YYNGEE. The CDR3 protein is CASSVGDRAGTEAFF. The CDR3 DNA sequence: TGTGCCAGCAGCGTTGGAGACAGGGCCGGCACTGAAGCTTTCTTT.

The chain links TRBV5-1 to TRBJ2-3, with 10 nucleotides matching TRBD2. The CDR3 runs 15 residues. The germline V gene has CDR1 SGHRS and CDR2 YFSETQ. V was clipped by 6 bases and J by 0 bases; unmatched bases: 4. CDR3 protein: CASMETSGSTDTQYF. The DNA for the CDR3 is TGCGCCAGCATGGAGACTAGCGGGAGCACAGATACGCAGTATTTT. Full variable domain (outside the CDR3, taken from reference TRBV5-1 and TRBJ2-3): KAGVTQTPRYLIKTRGQQVTLSCSPISGHRSVSWYQQTPGQGLQFLFEYFSETQRNKGNFPGRFSGRQFSNSRSEMNVSTLELGDSALYLCASMETSGSTDTQYFGPGTRLTVL.

The chain combines TRBV28 with TRBJ2-5; 8 bases map to TRBD1. CDR1 is MDHEN, CDR2 SYDVKM, per germline. The trim removed 5 bases at V and 0 bases at J, leaving 11 bases unmatched. There are 17 residues in the CDR3. CDR3: CASSQFLQGEYQETQYF. CDR3 in DNA: TGTGCCAGCAGTCAATTCCTACAGGGGGAGTACCAAGAGACCCAGTACTTC.

The gene calls are TRBV10-3 and TRBJ2-1; 11 bases map to TRBD2. The CDR3 runs to 19 residues. The V gene end was trimmed by 0 bases and the J gene end by 2 bases; junction bases not matched to a gene: 9. Germline CDR1 is ENHRY and CDR2 is SYGVKD. The CDR3 DNA sequence: TGTGCCATCAGTGAGTCCCACAGAGAGACTAGCGGGACCTACAATGAGCAGTTCTTC. This gives the protein CAISESHRETSGTYNEQFF.

This clone was found once. The chain is built from TRBV2 and TRBJ1-4, with 7 bases identical to TRBD1. V was clipped by 4 bases and J by 7 bases; unmatched bases: 9. The CDR3 runs 15 residues. The germline V gene has CDR1 SNHLY and CDR2 FYNNEI. Written as DNA, the CDR3 is TGTGCCAGCAGTGGGCAAAGGACAGGACTTGAAAAACTGTTTTTT. Amino acid sequence: CASSGQRTGLEKLFF.

V and J are TRBV11-3 and TRBJ2-7, with no clear D. The CDR3 sequence is 12 residues long. V shed 5 bases and J shed 4 bases, with 9 bases lying between them. Germline loops: CDR1 SGHNT, CDR2 YENEEA. Here the CDR3 reads CASSPRSYEQYF. CDR3 bases: TGTGCCAGCAGCCCTCGGTCATACGAGCAGTACTTC.

The chain joins TRBV5-4 to TRBJ2-1; D remains ambiguous. This CDR3 contains 17 residues. Germline CDR1 and CDR2: SGHNT and YYREEE (reference sequence). Trimming took 2 bases from V and 7 from J, leaving 22 bases between them. In nucleotides, the CDR3 is TGTGCCAGCAGCTTTCCATCGGCACAGACCCCTTCGAATGAGCAGTTCTTC. Protein: CASSFPSAQTPSNEQFF.

With respect to this clone: Other DNA sequences within the sample encode an identical CDR3. The V gene is TRBV4-1, the J gene TRBJ2-7; the match to TRBD1 covers 8 bases. CDR3 length: 16 amino acids. The germline V gene has CDR1 MGHRA and CDR2 YSYEKL. J was trimmed by 3 bases and V by 2 bases; bases with no gene match: 9. DNA for the CDR3: TGCGCCAGCAGCCAATCCCCCGGGACAGGAATCTACGAGCAGTACTTC. Translating it yields CASSQSPGTGIYEQYF.

This chain joins TRBV28 and TRBJ2-5; a possible D gene is TRBD1 (6 bases). Germline assignment: CDR1 MDHEN and CDR2 SYDVKM. V gave up 1 base and J gave up 2 bases, with 11 bases separating them. The CDR3 is made up of 15 amino acids. The CDR3 protein is CASSLLTGWQETQYF. CDR3 in DNA: TGTGCCAGCAGTTTATTGACAGGCTGGCAAGAGACCCAGTACTTC.

This clone was counted a single time. The chain uses TRBV30 and TRBJ1-6; D gene uncertain. Germline loops: CDR1 GTSNPN, CDR2 SVGIG (reference sequence). This CDR3 contains 13 residues. The V end lost 1 base, the J end lost 8 bases, and 9 bases lay between the germline ends. The CDR3 is CAWSEYSYSPLHF. The CDR3, as DNA: TGTGCCTGGAGTGAATACAGCTATTCACCCCTCCACTTT.

There are a few counts of this clone. Additional DNA sequences in this sample encode the identical CDR3. This chain links TRBV28 with TRBJ2-7; D gene uncertain. Trimming took 5 bases from V and 4 from J, leaving 3 bases between them. Per the germline V gene, CDR1 is MDHEN and CDR2 is SYDVKM. The CDR3 totals 10 residues. Written as DNA, the CDR3 is TGTGCCAGCAGTCGTTACGAGCAGTACTTC. Amino acid sequence: CASSRYEQYF.

This clone appeared a single time. DNA of the CDR3: TGTGCCACCAGCAGAGACGAGCTCGGCAGGGCGACTGGAAACACCATATATTTT. Its protein product is CATSRDELGRATGNTIYF. The gene calls are TRBV15 and TRBJ1-3, with D possibly TRBD1 on 5 matching bases. CDR1 and CDR2 (germline): LNHNV, YYDKDF (reference sequence). The CDR3 runs 18 residues. V lost 0 bases and J 2 bases, leaving 17 bases between the germline ends.

This clone was seen just once. This rearrangement joins TRBV30 to TRBJ2-7, with D possibly TRBD1 on 6 matching bases. The CDR3 spans 16 residues. Germline CDR1 is GTSNPN and CDR2 is SVGIG (reference sequence). Trimming left V 1 base short and J 4 bases short, with 20 bases between. CDR3 region: CAWSAPRHTQGYEQYF. The CDR3 DNA reads TGTGCCTGGAGTGCCCCGCGACATACGCAGGGGTACGAGCAGTACTTC.

The rearrangement links TRBV7-8 to TRBJ1-2; 8 bases match TRBD1. Germline V gene sequence: CDR1 SGHVS, CDR2 FQNEAQ. The J segment lost 4 bases and the V segment lost 6 bases, leaving 10 bases of the junction unmatched. The CDR3 runs to 15 residues. The CDR3 region is CASSQGGTGPYGYTF. DNA of the CDR3: TGTGCCAGCAGTCAAGGGGGGACAGGACCCTATGGCTACACCTTC. Based on the CDR3 plus reference TRBV7-8 and TRBJ1-2, the full variable domain is GAGVSQSPRYKVAKRGQDVALRCDPISGHVSLFWYQQALGQGPEFLTYFQNEAQLDKSGLPSDRFFAERPEGSVSTLKIQRTQQEDSAVYLCASSQGGTGPYGYTFGSGTRLTVV.

The chain uses TRBV30 and TRBJ1-2, with D uncertain. CDR1 GTSNPN and CDR2 SVGIG come from the germline V gene (reference sequence). The CDR3 covers 13 residues. The germline V and J ends were trimmed by 4 bases and 1 base, with 10 bases remaining between them. The CDR3, as DNA: TGTGCCTGGACCCTAACAGTTAACTATGGCTACACCTTC. This sequence encodes CAWTLTVNYGYTF.

The chain uses TRBV11-3 and TRBJ2-7, with 11 bases identical to TRBD2. Germline assignment: CDR1 SGHNT and CDR2 YENEEA. The junction had 5 bases not matched to a gene; V was cut back by 4 bases and J by 6 bases. This CDR3 has 14 amino acids. The CDR3 DNA reads TGTGCCAGCAGCTATAGCGGGGGGGCGAGCGAGCAGTACTTC. This translates into CASSYSGGASEQYF. Full variable domain (missing parts from reference TRBV11-3 and TRBJ2-7): EAGVVQSPRYKIIEKKQPVAFWCNPISGHNTLYWYLQNLGQGPELLIRYENEEAVDDSQLPKDRFSAERLKGVDSTLKIQPAELGDSAVYLCASSYSGGASEQYFGPGTRLTVT.

The chain links TRBV27 to TRBJ1-2; D ambiguous. The CDR3 is 14 amino acids. The germline gives CDR1 MNHEY, CDR2 SMNVEV (reference sequence). V lost 9 bases and J 7 bases, leaving 21 bases between the germline ends. The DNA for the CDR3 is TGTGCCAGAAGCCTCACTCAATCGGGTCCTGGCTACACCTTC. Translated: CARSLTQSGPGYTF.

V usage is TRBV19 and J usage is TRBJ2-7, with TRBD2 matching over 11 bases. Per germline, CDR1 LNHDA and CDR2 SQIVND (reference sequence). The V segment lost 4 bases and the J segment 0 bases; nucleotides outside the gene matches: 14. The CDR3 is 19 amino acids. The CDR3 DNA sequence: TGTGCCAGTAGTACAATAGCGGGAGGGCCTGGAGTAGTCTCCTACGAGCAGTACTTC. Its translation is CASSTIAGGPGVVSYEQYF.

The chain has TRBV30 and TRBJ2-1, with 10 bases aligning to TRBD2. This CDR3 is built from 15 residues. Germline CDR1 is GTSNPN and CDR2 is SVGIG (reference sequence). J lost 8 bases, V lost 4 bases, and 11 bases had no gene match. CDR3 bases: TGTGCCTGGACAACGAGCGGGGGGGCCTTCGATGAGCAGTTCTTC. Amino acids: CAWTTSGGAFDEQFF. The whole variable domain, filled in from reference TRBV30 and TRBJ2-1, reads SQTIHQWPATLVQPVGSPLSLECTVEGTSNPNLYWYRQAAGRGLQLLFYSVGIGQISSEVPQNLSASRPQDRQFILSSKKLLLSDSGFYLCAWTTSGGAFDEQFFGPGTRLTVL.

V gene TRBV5-6 combines with J gene TRBJ1-5; 7 bases line up with TRBD1. The V gene's germline CDR1 is SGHDT and CDR2 YYEEEE. This CDR3 is 13 amino acids long. Trimming cost V 3 bases and J 13 bases; bases outside gene matches: 10. DNA of the CDR3: TGTGCCAGCAGCTCCTCCAGGGACAGATCTCAGCATTTT. Translated: CASSSSRDRSQHF.

The genes are TRBV6-5 and TRBJ1-5, with 10 positions matching TRBD1. V shed 2 bases and J 5 bases; nucleotides not matched to a gene: 3. The CDR3 loop spans 15 amino acids. Germline values: CDR1 MNHEY, CDR2 SVGAGI. The CDR3 DNA sequence: TGTGCCAGCAGTTACCTCGGGACAGGGGATCAGCCCCAGCATTTT. This encodes CASSYLGTGDQPQHF.

The chain carries TRBV7-2 and TRBJ2-1; a weak D match, TRBD2 (7 bases). CDR3 length: 16 residues. Trimming took 5 bases from V and 2 from J, leaving 16 bases between them. The germline gives CDR1 SGHTA, CDR2 FQGNSA. CDR3 in amino acids: CASSRFSGGPYNEQFF. CDR3 nucleotides: TGTGCCAGCAGCCGTTTTTCGGGGGGCCCCTACAATGAGCAGTTCTTC. Combining the CDR3 with reference TRBV7-2 and TRBJ2-1 gives the whole variable domain GAGVSQSPSNKVTEKGKDVELRCDPISGHTALYWYRQSLGQGLEFLIYFQGNSAPDKSGLPSDRFSAERTGGSVSTLTIQRTQQEDSAVYLCASSRFSGGPYNEQFFGPGTRLTVL.